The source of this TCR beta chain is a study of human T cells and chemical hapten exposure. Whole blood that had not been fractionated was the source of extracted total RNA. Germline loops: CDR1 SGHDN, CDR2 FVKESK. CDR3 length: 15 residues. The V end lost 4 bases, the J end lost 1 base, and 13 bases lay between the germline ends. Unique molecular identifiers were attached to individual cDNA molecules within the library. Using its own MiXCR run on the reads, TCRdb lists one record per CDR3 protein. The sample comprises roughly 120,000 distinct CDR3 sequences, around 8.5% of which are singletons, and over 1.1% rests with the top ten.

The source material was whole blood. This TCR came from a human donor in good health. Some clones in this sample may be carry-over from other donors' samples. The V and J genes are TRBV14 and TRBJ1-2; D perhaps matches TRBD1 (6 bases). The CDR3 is CASSRDRIRNYGYTF. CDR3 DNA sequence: TGTGCCAGCAGCCGCGACAGGATCCGTAACTATGGCTACACCTTC.